The 20 T cell receptor beta chains presented below share a single source sample, sequenced in a study of long-term antiretroviral therapy in people with HIV. Version v3.0 of the immunoSEQ assay was performed at survey level. Produced via immunoSEQ multiplex PCR; TCRdb's table is partial and in-frame only. The sample consists of about 10,000 clones, roughly 84% of them appearing once. Sequenced material: unsorted PBMCs, taken 0.3 years before starting antiretroviral therapy. The source is a man under 40 with HIV.

The chain combines TRBV6-6 with TRBJ2-2; D is unresolved. V shed 2 bases and J shed 1 base, with 8 bases lying between them. The CDR3 sequence is 15 residues long. Germline assignment: CDR1 MNHNY and CDR2 SVGAGI (reference sequence). The CDR3 loop is CASSYSPWNTGELFF. The CDR3 coding sequence is TGTGCCAGCAGTTACAGTCCCTGGAACACCGGGGAGCTGTTTTTT.

In this sample, this clone turned up once. The chain is built from TRBV19 and TRBJ2-7, with D perhaps TRBD1 (5 bases). CDR1 and CDR2 (germline): LNHDA, SQIVND (reference sequence). Trimming shortened V by 5 bases and J by 0 bases, and 14 bases separated the two germline ends. The CDR3 has 15 amino acids. The CDR3 DNA reads as TGTGCCAGTAGTCCTAAGGGGCTGAGCTCCTACGAGCAGTACTTC. As protein: CASSPKGLSSYEQYF. The full variable domain, its missing parts supplied by reference TRBV19 and TRBJ2-7, is DGGITQSPKYLFRKEGQNVTLSCEQNLNHDAMYWYRQDPGQGLRLIYYSQIVNDFQKGDIAEGYSVSREKKESFPLTVTSAQKNPTAFYLCASSPKGLSSYEQYFGPGTRLTVT.

The chain uses TRBV6-4 and TRBJ1-2; TRBD1 matches 8 bases. Trimming cost V 6 bases and J 6 bases; bases outside gene matches: 9. In germline, CDR1 is MRHNA, CDR2 SNTAGT. The CDR3 has 14 amino acids. The CDR3 DNA reads TGTGCCAGCAGCCCCTGGGACAGGTCTCATGGCTACACCTTC. It specifies CASSPWDRSHGYTF.

This clone was counted a few times. V is TRBV11-3 and J is TRBJ1-5; D uncertain. Between the trimmed V and J ends, which lost 6 bases and 5 bases, there was a span of 2 bases. Germline CDR1 reads SGHNT; CDR2 reads YENEEA. The CDR3 runs 10 residues. The CDR3 here is CASSYQPQHF. The CDR3 region has the DNA TGTGCCAGCAGTTATCAGCCCCAGCATTTT.

This sequence joins TRBV29-1 and TRBJ2-7, with 7 positions matching TRBD2. Germline CDR1 and CDR2: SQVTM and ANQGSEA. Unmatched junction bases numbered 4, after V lost 3 bases and J lost 2 bases. The CDR3 sequence is 13 residues long. CDR3 nucleotide sequence: TGCAGCGTTGAGCGAGCGGGGACCTACGAGCAGTACTTC. Its protein product is CSVERAGTYEQYF.

This chain links TRBV19 with TRBJ2-6; D is undetermined. This CDR3 has 16 amino acids. Between the trimmed V and J ends, which lost 4 bases and 0 bases, there was a span of 10 bases. Germline V gene sequence: CDR1 LNHDA, CDR2 SQIVND (reference sequence). This CDR3 reads CASSRARVSGANVLTF. CDR3 nucleotides: TGTGCCAGTAGTAGGGCGAGAGTCTCTGGGGCCAACGTCCTGACTTTC.

The V call is TRBV4-1, the J call TRBJ2-3; tentative D call: TRBD2 (7 bases). The CDR3 runs 19 residues. Germline CDR1 reads MGHRA; CDR2 reads YSYEKL. Between the trimmed V and J ends, which lost 0 bases and 0 bases, there was a span of 19 bases. As DNA, the CDR3 is TGCGCCAGCAGCCAAGATCCGGTGGGAGGGGGAGGAAGCACAGATACGCAGTATTTT. Translating gives CASSQDPVGGGGSTDTQYF.

There are a few counts of this clone. The chain is built from TRBV11-2 and TRBJ1-2; D is unresolved. The CDR3 is 13 residues long. V was shortened by 4 bases and J by 1 base, with 7 bases between the two germline ends. Germline-derived CDR1 and CDR2 are SGHAT and FQNNGV. Written as DNA, the CDR3 is TGTGCCAGCAGCTCTACCGTTAACTATGGCTACACCTTC. It encodes CASSSTVNYGYTF.

The gene calls are TRBV4-1 and TRBJ1-1; D uncertain. The V end lost 1 base, the J end lost 2 bases, and 5 bases lay between the germline ends. Germline lookup yields CDR1 MGHRA and CDR2 YSYEKL. The CDR3 loop spans 13 amino acids. CDR3 in DNA: TGCGCCAGCAGCCAAGGGCCTAACACTGAAGCTTTCTTT. Translation: CASSQGPNTEAFF.

This chain joins TRBV7-6 and TRBJ1-1, with 7 nucleotides matching TRBD1. The V and J ends lost 1 base and 8 bases, in that order; junction bases with no gene match: 10. Per germline, CDR1 SGHVS and CDR2 FNYEAQ. This CDR3 has 15 residues. In DNA, the CDR3 is TGTGCCAGCAGCTTAGGGGGCTCCGGGACAGAGGAAGCTTTCTTT. Translating gives CASSLGGSGTEEAFF.

This rearrangement joins TRBV6-1 to TRBJ2-1, with a tentative D call TRBD2 (6 bases). The V gene's germline CDR1 is MNHNS and CDR2 SASEGT. V shed 4 bases and J shed 1 base, with 8 bases lying between them. The CDR3 consists of 14 residues. CDR3 bases: TGTGCCAGCAGTGGGGGGGAATCCTACAATGAGCAGTTCTTC. This gives the protein CASSGGESYNEQFF.

CDR3 DNA: TGTGCCAGCAGTTTATGGCGGGGGGAAGGATCACCCCTCCACTTT. Residues: CASSLWRGEGSPLHF. This rearrangement joins TRBV27 to TRBJ1-6; maybe TRBD1 (5 bases). The CDR3 has 15 amino acids. Germline values: CDR1 MNHEY, CDR2 SMNVEV (reference sequence). V was trimmed by 1 base and J by 10 bases, leaving 14 bases between them.

This chain connects TRBV4-3 to TRBJ1-6, with D hard to call. Germline CDR1 reads LGHNA; CDR2 reads YSLEER. Trimming removed 1 base at V and 6 bases at J, with 10 bases between. CDR3 length: 15 amino acids. The DNA of the CDR3 is TGCGCCAGCAGCCAAGTACAACAGAGTAATTCACCCCTCCACTTT. Residues: CASSQVQQSNSPLHF.

V is TRBV11-2 and J is TRBJ2-2, with TRBD1 matching over 10 bases. Germline CDR1 is SGHAT and CDR2 is FQNNGV. J was trimmed by 3 bases and V by 1 base; bases with no gene match: 8. The CDR3 runs 18 residues. The chain's CDR3 is CASSLVRGQGRYTGELFF. CDR3 sequence (DNA): TGTGCCAGCAGCTTAGTCCGGGGACAGGGGAGGTACACCGGGGAGCTGTTTTTT.

This sequence joins TRBV4-3 and TRBJ1-2; possible D gene TRBD1, 5 bases. Germline CDR1 and CDR2: LGHNA and YSLEER. V lost 1 base, J lost 8 bases, and 17 bases lay in between. The CDR3 is 15 amino acids. In nucleotides, the CDR3 is TGCGCCAGCAGCCAAGCCGAGCTCCGGGGGGGAGGCTACACCTTC. This encodes CASSQAELRGGGYTF.

The chain carries TRBV6-1 and TRBJ1-1; weak D call: TRBD1 (6 bases). V lost 4 bases, J lost 1 base, and 16 bases lay in between. The CDR3 loop spans 16 amino acids. Germline CDR1 is MNHNS and CDR2 is SASEGT. CDR3 DNA: TGTGCCAGCAGTGCCGGGACAAACAAAGGGAACACTGAAGCTTTCTTT. It encodes CASSAGTNKGNTEAFF.

Of note for this clone: Its ends do not fully match the called genes, so a read error is possible. The chain employs TRBV29-1 and TRBJ1-1; the D is unclear. Germline V gene data show CDR1 as SQVTM and CDR2 as ANQGSEA. The CDR3 has 12 residues. Here the CDR3 reads CSVEVGSRLSQF. DNA for the CDR3: TGCAGCGTTGAAGTTGGGAGCCGGCTTTCCCAATTT.

This chain connects TRBV10-1 to TRBJ1-2; TRBD1 might be the D (5 bases). The germline gives CDR1 WNHNN, CDR2 SYGVQD (reference sequence). CDR3 size: 13 residues. The V end was cut by 0 bases, the J end by 8 bases, with 10 bases between. The CDR3 spells CASSESGAGGYTF. CDR3 bases: TGCGCCAGCAGTGAGTCAGGGGCCGGAGGCTACACCTTC.

This sequence joins TRBV19 and TRBJ2-2; D not certain. CDR1 is LNHDA, CDR2 SQIVND, per germline (reference sequence). The germline V and J ends were trimmed by 0 bases and 1 base, with 3 bases remaining between them. This CDR3 comprises 14 residues. The CDR3 here is CASSIEGNTGELFF. The CDR3, as DNA: TGTGCCAGTAGTATAGAGGGGAACACCGGGGAGCTGTTTTTT.

This chain uses TRBV4-1 with TRBJ2-2; 11 bases map to TRBD2. There are 19 residues in the CDR3. CDR1 is MGHRA, CDR2 YSYEKL, per germline. The V and J ends lost 0 bases and 2 bases, in that order; junction bases with no gene match: 8. CDR3 nucleotides: TGCGCCAGCAGCCAAGATCTAGGACTAGCGGGCTATAACACCGGGGAGCTGTTTTTT. This encodes CASSQDLGLAGYNTGELFF.